These 24 T cell receptor beta chains share one sample of origin, sequenced in a study of T-cell reconstitution after alpha-beta-depleted transplantation in children (dated by TCRdb to about 2016). The meaning of the sample's treatment or condition label: allogeneic hematopoietic cell transplantation with graft depleted of TCRalphabeta T cells and CD19 B cells. Libraries were built with PCR. This sample was sequenced with an Illumina HiSeq 2500. Molecular barcoding was employed in the preparation of TCR libraries, with unique molecular identifiers being used to normalize TCRbeta repertoire quantification. TCRdb itself trimmed the public reads at Q25 with fastp, ran MiXCR and retained productive beta chains. Rows with one shared CDR3 protein collapse into an entry with the most common genes and DNA. Counted in this sample were about 610,000 distinct CDR3 sequences; 25% to 30% of them appeared once. The ten top clones hold approximately 33% of the sample.

This sample comprised PBMCs, obtained before TCRalphabeta/CD19-depleted stem cell transplant. These TCRs come from a boy under three years old with Wiskott-Aldrich syndrome, due to receive a stem cell transplant.

J is TRBJ2-6 and V is TRBV28; TRBD2 might be the D (7 bases). Trimming took off 6 bases at V and 4 bases at J, with 16 bases between the two ends. Germline CDR1 is MDHEN and CDR2 is SYDVKM. This CDR3 region has 16 residues. The CDR3 bases are TGTGCCAGCAGCCTAGAGGGGGGGGTCGGGGCCAACGTCCTGACTTTC. Translation gives CASSLEGGVGANVLTF.

This clonotype has just a few counts. The V gene is TRBV6-1, the J gene TRBJ2-1; 9 bases are a match to TRBD2. Germline CDR1 and CDR2: MNHNS and SASEGT. Unmatched junction bases numbered 18, after V lost 6 bases and J lost 9 bases. The CDR3 loop spans 17 amino acids. This CDR3 reads CASSRRFGAGGSGEQFF. CDR3 in DNA: TGTGCCAGCAGCCGGCGTTTTGGAGCGGGAGGCTCAGGTGAGCAGTTCTTC.

This clonotype occurred a few times. The gene calls are TRBV29-1 and TRBJ1-2, with D maybe TRBD1 (5 bases). V lost 2 bases and J 8 bases, leaving 18 bases between the germline ends. The CDR3 runs 14 residues. Germline CDR1 and CDR2: SQVTM and ANQGSEA. The CDR3 nucleotides read TGCAGCGTTGAAAGGGGCGGCAGGGTCAACGGCTACACCTTC. Protein: CSVERGGRVNGYTF.

A word on this clonotype: This may be a read error: a much more frequent sequence differs by one nucleotide. The V gene is TRBV5-1, the J gene TRBJ2-1; D gene unclear. The CDR3 totals 12 residues. The germline gives CDR1 SGHRS, CDR2 YFSETQ. V was cut by 0 bases and J by 6 bases, with 4 bases left in between. DNA for the CDR3: TGCGCCAGCAGCTTGGGTTTCAATGAGCAGTTCTTC. Translation gives CASSLGFNEQFF.

The rearrangement joins TRBV15 to TRBJ2-1; maybe TRBD2 (5 bases). Germline V gives CDR1 LNHNV, CDR2 YYDKDF (reference sequence). The CDR3 is 16 amino acids. V was pared by 0 bases and J by 6 bases, with 15 bases between. CDR3 in DNA: TGTGCCACCAGCAGAGATCAATTTAGAGGGCCCAATGAGCAGTTCTTC. The encoded protein is CATSRDQFRGPNEQFF.

The chain couples TRBV27 to TRBJ2-4; TRBD2 matches at 8 bases. Germline CDR1 is MNHEY and CDR2 is SMNVEV (reference sequence). The V gene end was trimmed by 8 bases and the J gene end by 6 bases; junction bases not matched to a gene: 9. The CDR3 covers 14 residues. CDR3 in amino acids: CASSPLAGGNIQYF. The CDR3 nucleotides are TGTGCCAGCTCCCCCCTGGCGGGAGGAAACATTCAGTACTTC.

This clonotype has ten or more counts. J is TRBJ2-1 and V is TRBV12-3 or TRBV12-4, with 10 bases lining up with TRBD2. J lost 7 bases, V lost 7 bases, and 10 bases had no gene match. There are 15 residues in the CDR3. In DNA, the CDR3 is TGTGCCAGCACCTGGGCTAGCGGGAGAGGTAATGAGCAGTTCTTC. It specifies CASTWASGRGNEQFF.

V is TRBV9 and J is TRBJ2-2, with 8 nucleotides matching TRBD2. Germline V gives CDR1 SGDLS, CDR2 YYNGEE. This CDR3 has 16 residues. V shed 0 bases, J shed 3 bases, and the junction held 4 bases outside the gene matches. The CDR3 region has the DNA TGTGCCAGCAGCGTAGAGCTAGCGGGTTACACCGGGGAGCTGTTTTTT. Translation: CASSVELAGYTGELFF.

The genes are TRBV5-1 and TRBJ2-3, with 7 bases identical to TRBD1. Germline loops: CDR1 SGHRS, CDR2 YFSETQ. The CDR3 extends over 16 amino acids. Trimming removed 5 bases from V and 2 bases from J; junction bases left unmatched: 11. CDR3 protein: CASSIKKGAFTDTQYF. CDR3 nucleotides: TGCGCCAGCAGTATAAAAAAGGGGGCATTCACAGATACGCAGTATTTT.

The V call is TRBV3-1, the J call TRBJ2-1; 10 nucleotides line up with TRBD2. The V segment lost 0 bases and the J segment 5 bases; nucleotides outside the gene matches: 4. Germline lookup yields CDR1 LGHDT and CDR2 YNNKEL (reference sequence). This CDR3 comprises 16 residues. Here the CDR3 DNA reads TGTGCCAGCAGCCAAGATGGGGGACTAGCGAACAATGAGCAGTTCTTC. This sequence encodes CASSQDGGLANNEQFF.

This clonotype was counted between two and nine times. J is TRBJ2-7 and V is TRBV7-8, with 7 nucleotides matching TRBD1. With 5 bases clipped from V and 5 bases from J, the junction kept 9 bases outside the gene matches. The CDR3 sequence is 14 residues long. Germline V CDR1 and CDR2: SGHVS, FQNEAQ. The CDR3 DNA follows: TGTGCCAGCAGCCTACAACAGGGGTCCCACGAGCAGTACTTC. Translation gives CASSLQQGSHEQYF.

The J gene is TRBJ2-1, the V gene TRBV7-8, with 7 bases that match TRBD1. The CDR3 is made up of 15 amino acids. CDR1 and CDR2 from the germline V gene are SGHVS and FQNEAQ. With 6 bases clipped from V and 3 bases from J, the junction kept 8 bases outside the gene matches. DNA for the CDR3: TGTGCCAGCAGGACTACCGGGACAGACTACAATGAGCAGTTCTTC. Translating gives CASRTTGTDYNEQFF.

This clonotype was seen more than once but under ten times. V is TRBV5-1 and J is TRBJ1-2; 8 nucleotides agree with TRBD1. With V trimmed by 4 bases and J by 4 bases, 9 bases remained unmatched. Per the germline V gene, CDR1 is SGHRS and CDR2 is YFSETQ. CDR3 length: 15 residues. The CDR3 bases are TGCGCCAGCAGCCCGCCCAACAGGGGGGTCTATGGCTACACCTTC. This sequence encodes CASSPPNRGVYGYTF.

The chain links TRBV5-1 to TRBJ2-1; 9 bases line up with TRBD2. The germline V gene encodes CDR1 SGHRS and CDR2 YFSETQ. The CDR3 has 14 residues. Losses at the gene ends were 0 bases for V and 9 bases for J; bases not matched to a gene: 4. The DNA of the CDR3 is TGCGCCAGCAGCTTGGGCCCTAGCGGGGCTGAGCAGTTCTTC. This codes for CASSLGPSGAEQFF.

The CDR3: CASSLEAPDTQYF. DNA of the CDR3: TGCGCCAGCAGCTTGGAGGCTCCTGATACGCAGTATTTT. The rearrangement joins TRBV5-1 to TRBJ2-3, with D uncertain. Germline loops: CDR1 SGHRS, CDR2 YFSETQ. The CDR3 totals 13 residues. V was cut by 0 bases and J by 6 bases, with 8 bases left in between.

This clonotype occurred a few times. V and J are TRBV7-8 and TRBJ2-5, with D perhaps matching TRBD1 or TRBD2 (5 bases each). This CDR3 has 14 amino acids. Germline CDR1 is SGHVS and CDR2 is FQNEAQ. V shed 0 bases and J shed 5 bases, with 10 bases lying between them. Here the CDR3 DNA reads TGTGCCAGCAGCTTAGCGGGAGAGGGGGAGACCCAGTACTTC. Translated, it gives CASSLAGEGETQYF.

This clonotype has just a few counts. V gene TRBV5-1 combines with J gene TRBJ2-1; D is uncertain. Germline V gene sequence: CDR1 SGHRS, CDR2 YFSETQ. This CDR3 comprises 12 residues. The ends were cut back, 2 bases at V and 8 bases at J, with 8 bases in the middle. Here the CDR3 reads CASSFQSHEQFF. Written as DNA, the CDR3 is TGCGCCAGCAGCTTCCAGTCTCATGAGCAGTTCTTC.

V usage is TRBV4-1 and J usage is TRBJ2-1, with 8 nucleotides matching TRBD2. The CDR3 spans 15 residues. Germline assignment: CDR1 MGHRA and CDR2 YSYEKL. Losses at the gene ends were 5 bases for V and 7 bases for J; bases not matched to a gene: 10. The CDR3 bases are TGCGCCAGCAGCAAGCGGGAGCGTCGAATAAATGAGCAGTTCTTC. Protein: CASSKRERRINEQFF.

This clonotype was counted between two and nine times. The V call is TRBV5-1, the J call TRBJ2-5; D is unclear. The CDR3 runs 14 residues. The germline gives CDR1 SGHRS, CDR2 YFSETQ. Trimming pared 1 base from V and 3 bases from J, leaving 10 bases between. The CDR3 DNA is TGCGCCAGCAGCTTGCCTCCAGACGAAGAGACCCAGTACTTC. This encodes CASSLPPDEETQYF.

The chain combines TRBV20-1 with TRBJ2-5, with 7 positions matching TRBD2. The junction had 7 bases not matched to a gene; V was cut back by 5 bases and J by 1 base. Germline V gene lookup returns CDR1 DFQATT and CDR2 SNEGSKA (reference sequence). CDR3 length: 14 amino acids. CDR3 region: CSAGTLAAQETQYF. CDR3 DNA: TGCAGTGCTGGGACCCTAGCGGCCCAAGAGACCCAGTACTTC.

The count of this clonotype is one. The chain links TRBV12-3 or TRBV12-4 to TRBJ2-1; D uncertain. V was shortened by 3 bases and J by 0 bases, with 9 bases between the two germline ends. The CDR3 is 15 amino acids. The CDR3 is CASSLTSSSYNEQFF. The CDR3 coding sequence is TGTGCCAGCAGTTTGACATCGAGCTCCTACAATGAGCAGTTCTTC.

The rearrangement links TRBV14 to TRBJ2-2; 12 nucleotides line up with TRBD2. The V and J ends lost 4 bases and 10 bases, in that order; junction bases with no gene match: 10. The CDR3 consists of 16 residues. The germline CDR1 and CDR2 sequences are SGHDN and FVKESK. CDR3 coding DNA: TGTGCCAGCAGCCTCAGACTAGCGGGAGTTCCCGTGGAGCTGTTTTTT. It specifies CASSLRLAGVPVELFF.

The chain combines TRBV3-1 with TRBJ2-5; the D is unclear. Germline V gene data show CDR1 as LGHDT and CDR2 as YNNKEL (reference sequence). Trimming removed 5 bases at V and 4 bases at J, with 8 bases between. The CDR3 sequence is 12 residues long. The CDR3 DNA follows: TGTGCCAGCAGCACCTACCGAGAGACCCAGTACTTC. Amino acid sequence: CASSTYRETQYF.

The DNA for the CDR3 is TGTGCCTCCGCGGGAGGCAACAATGAGCAGTTCTTC. It codes for CASAGGNNEQFF. This sequence joins TRBV24-1 and TRBJ2-1; 8 bases fit TRBD2. The ends lost 12 bases at V and 5 bases at J; junction bases unmatched: 5. CDR1 KGHDR and CDR2 SFDVKD come from the germline V gene. This CDR3 has 12 residues.